This TCR beta chain emerged from a study of control samples from healthy donors and cancer patients. V was pared by 1 base and J by 8 bases, with 9 bases between. The CDR3 contains 13 residues. Germline lookup yields CDR1 SGHTA and CDR2 FQGNSA. Assay used: immunoSEQ multiplex PCR; TCRdb lists only in-frame clones, some missing. The sample includes some 200,000 clones, roughly 94% of them seen just once. The chain recombines TRBV7-2 with TRBJ2-1; a weak D match, TRBD2 (5 bases). The sequencing sample was made of blood. This clonotype was sampled from a man aged 45 to 65 in good health. The CDR3 sequence is CASSLEEVYEQFF. CDR3 DNA: TGTGCCAGCAGCTTAGAGGAGGTATATGAGCAGTTCTTC.